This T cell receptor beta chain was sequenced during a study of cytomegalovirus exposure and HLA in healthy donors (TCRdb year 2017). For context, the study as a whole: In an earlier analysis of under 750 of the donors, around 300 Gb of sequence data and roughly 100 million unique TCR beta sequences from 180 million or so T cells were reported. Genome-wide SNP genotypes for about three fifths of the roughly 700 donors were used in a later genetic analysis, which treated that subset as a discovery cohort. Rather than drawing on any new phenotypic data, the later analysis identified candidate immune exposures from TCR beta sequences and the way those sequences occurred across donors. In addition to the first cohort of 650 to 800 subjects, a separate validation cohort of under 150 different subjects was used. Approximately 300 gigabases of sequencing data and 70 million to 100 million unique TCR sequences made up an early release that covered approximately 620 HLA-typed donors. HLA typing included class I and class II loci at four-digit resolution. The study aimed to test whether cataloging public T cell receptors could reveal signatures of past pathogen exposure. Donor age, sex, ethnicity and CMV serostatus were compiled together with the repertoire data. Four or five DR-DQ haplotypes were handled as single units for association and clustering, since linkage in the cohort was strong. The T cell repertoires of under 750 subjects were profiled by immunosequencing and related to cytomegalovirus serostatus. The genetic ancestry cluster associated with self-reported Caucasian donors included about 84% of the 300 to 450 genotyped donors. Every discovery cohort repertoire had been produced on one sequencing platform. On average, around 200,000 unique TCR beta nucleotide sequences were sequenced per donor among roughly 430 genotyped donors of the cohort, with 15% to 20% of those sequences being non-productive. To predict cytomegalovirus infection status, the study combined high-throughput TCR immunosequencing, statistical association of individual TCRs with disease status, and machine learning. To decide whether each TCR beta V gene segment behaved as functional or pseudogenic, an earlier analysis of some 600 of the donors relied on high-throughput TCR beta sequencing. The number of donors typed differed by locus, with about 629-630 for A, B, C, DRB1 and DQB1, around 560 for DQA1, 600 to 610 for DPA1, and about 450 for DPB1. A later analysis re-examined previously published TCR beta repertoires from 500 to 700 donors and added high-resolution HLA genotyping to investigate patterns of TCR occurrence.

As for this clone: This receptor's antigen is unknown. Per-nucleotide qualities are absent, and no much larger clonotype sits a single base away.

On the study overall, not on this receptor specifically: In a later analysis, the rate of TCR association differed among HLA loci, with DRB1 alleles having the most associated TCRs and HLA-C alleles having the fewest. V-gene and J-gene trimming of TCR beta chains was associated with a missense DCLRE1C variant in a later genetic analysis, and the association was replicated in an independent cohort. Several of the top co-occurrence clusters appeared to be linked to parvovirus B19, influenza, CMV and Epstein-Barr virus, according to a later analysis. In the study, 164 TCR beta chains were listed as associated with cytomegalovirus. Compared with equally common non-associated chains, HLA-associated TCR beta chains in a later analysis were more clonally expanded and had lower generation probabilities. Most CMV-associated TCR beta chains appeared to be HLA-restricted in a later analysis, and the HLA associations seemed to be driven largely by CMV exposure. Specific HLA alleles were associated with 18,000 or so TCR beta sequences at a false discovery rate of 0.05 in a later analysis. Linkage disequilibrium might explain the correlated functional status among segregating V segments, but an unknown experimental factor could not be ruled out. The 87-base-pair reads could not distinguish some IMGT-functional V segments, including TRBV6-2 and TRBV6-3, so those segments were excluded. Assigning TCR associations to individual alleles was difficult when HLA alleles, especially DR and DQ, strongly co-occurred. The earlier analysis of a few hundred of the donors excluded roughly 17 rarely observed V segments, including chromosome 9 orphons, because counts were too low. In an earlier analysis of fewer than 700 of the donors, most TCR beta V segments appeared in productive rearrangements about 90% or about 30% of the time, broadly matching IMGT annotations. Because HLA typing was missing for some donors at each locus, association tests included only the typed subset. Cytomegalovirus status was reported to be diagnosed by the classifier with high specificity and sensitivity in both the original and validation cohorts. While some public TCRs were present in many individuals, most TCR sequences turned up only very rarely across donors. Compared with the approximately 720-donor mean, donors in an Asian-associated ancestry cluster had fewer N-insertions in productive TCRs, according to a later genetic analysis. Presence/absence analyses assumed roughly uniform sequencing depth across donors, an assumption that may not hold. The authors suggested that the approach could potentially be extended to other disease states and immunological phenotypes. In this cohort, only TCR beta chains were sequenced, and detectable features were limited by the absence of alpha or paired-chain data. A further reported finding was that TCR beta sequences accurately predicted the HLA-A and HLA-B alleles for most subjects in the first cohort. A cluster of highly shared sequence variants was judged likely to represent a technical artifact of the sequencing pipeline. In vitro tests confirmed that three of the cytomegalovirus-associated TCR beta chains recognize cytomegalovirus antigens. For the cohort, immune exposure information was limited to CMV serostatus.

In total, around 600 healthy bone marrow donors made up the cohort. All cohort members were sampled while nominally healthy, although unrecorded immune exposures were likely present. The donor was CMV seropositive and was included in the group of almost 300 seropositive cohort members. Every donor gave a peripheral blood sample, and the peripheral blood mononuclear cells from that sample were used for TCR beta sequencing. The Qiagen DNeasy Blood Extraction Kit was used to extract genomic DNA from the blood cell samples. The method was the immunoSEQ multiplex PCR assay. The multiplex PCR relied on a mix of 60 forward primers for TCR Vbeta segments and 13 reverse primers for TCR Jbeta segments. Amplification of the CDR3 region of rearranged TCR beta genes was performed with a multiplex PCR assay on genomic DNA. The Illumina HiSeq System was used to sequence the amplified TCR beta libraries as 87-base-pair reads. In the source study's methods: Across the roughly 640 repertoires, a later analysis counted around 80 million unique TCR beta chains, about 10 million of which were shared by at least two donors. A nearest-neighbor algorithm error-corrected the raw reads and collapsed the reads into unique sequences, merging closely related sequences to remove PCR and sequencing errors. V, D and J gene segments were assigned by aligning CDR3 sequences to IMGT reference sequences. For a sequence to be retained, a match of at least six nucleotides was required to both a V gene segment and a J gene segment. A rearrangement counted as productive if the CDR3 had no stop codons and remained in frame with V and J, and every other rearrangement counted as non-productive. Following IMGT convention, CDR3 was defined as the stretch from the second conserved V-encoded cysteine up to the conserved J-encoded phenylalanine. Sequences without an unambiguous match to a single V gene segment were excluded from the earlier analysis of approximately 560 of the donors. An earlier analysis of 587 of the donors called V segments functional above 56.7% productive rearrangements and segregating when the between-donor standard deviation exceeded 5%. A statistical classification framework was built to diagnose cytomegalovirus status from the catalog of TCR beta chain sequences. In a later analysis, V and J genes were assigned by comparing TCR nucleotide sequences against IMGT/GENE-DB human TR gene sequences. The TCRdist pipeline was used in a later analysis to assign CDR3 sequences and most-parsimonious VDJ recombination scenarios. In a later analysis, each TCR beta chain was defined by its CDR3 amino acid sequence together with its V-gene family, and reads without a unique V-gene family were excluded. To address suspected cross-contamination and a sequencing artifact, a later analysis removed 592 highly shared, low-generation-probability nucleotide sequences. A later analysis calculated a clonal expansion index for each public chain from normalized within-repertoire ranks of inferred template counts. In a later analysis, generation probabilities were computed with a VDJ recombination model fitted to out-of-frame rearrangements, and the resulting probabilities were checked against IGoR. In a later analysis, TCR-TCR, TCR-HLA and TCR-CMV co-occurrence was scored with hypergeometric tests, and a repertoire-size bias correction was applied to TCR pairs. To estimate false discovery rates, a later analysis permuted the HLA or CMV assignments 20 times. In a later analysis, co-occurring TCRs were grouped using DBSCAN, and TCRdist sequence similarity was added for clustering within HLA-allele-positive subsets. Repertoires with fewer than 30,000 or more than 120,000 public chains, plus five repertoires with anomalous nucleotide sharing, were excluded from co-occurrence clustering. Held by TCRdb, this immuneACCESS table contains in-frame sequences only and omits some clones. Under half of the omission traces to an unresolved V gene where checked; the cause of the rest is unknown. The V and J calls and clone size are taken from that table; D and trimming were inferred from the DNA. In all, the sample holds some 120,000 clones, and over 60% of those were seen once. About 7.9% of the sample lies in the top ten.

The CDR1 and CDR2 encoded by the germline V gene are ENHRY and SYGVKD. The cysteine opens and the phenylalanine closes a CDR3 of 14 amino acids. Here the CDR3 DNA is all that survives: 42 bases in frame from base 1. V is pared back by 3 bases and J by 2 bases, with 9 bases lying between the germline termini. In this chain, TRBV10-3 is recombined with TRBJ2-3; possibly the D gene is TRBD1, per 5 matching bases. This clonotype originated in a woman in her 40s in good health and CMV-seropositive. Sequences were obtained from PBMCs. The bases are TGTGCCATCAGTGATAAGGGGAACACAGATACGCAGTATTTT. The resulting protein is CAISDKGNTDTQYF.